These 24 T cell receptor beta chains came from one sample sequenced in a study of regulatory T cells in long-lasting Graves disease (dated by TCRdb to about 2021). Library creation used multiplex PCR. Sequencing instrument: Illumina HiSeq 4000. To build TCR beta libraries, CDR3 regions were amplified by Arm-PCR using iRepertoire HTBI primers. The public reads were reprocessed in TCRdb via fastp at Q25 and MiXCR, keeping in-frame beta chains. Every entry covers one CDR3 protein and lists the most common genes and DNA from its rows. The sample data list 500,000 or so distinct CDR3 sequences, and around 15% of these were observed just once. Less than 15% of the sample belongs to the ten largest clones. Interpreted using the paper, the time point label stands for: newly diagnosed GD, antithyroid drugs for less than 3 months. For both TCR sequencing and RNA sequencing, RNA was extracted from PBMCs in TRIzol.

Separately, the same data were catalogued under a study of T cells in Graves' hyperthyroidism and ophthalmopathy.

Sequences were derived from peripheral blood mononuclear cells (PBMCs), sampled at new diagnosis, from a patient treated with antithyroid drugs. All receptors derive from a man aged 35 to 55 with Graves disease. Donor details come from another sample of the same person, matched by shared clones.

The CDR3 region is CASSYRGPETQYF. The CDR3 coding sequence is TGTGCCAGCAGTTACAGGGGGCCGGAGACCCAGTACTTC. This chain uses TRBV6-5 with TRBJ2-5; 7 bases align to TRBD1. V shed 2 bases, J shed 5 bases, and the junction held 2 bases outside the gene matches. CDR1 MNHEY and CDR2 SVGAGI come from the germline V gene. This CDR3 comprises 13 residues.

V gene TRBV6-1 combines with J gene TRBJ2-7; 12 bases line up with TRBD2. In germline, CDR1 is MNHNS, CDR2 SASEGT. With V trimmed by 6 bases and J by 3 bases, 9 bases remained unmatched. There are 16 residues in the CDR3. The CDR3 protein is CASSPRTSGVYYEQYF. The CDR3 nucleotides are TGTGCCAGCAGCCCCCGGACTAGCGGGGTATACTACGAGCAGTACTTC.

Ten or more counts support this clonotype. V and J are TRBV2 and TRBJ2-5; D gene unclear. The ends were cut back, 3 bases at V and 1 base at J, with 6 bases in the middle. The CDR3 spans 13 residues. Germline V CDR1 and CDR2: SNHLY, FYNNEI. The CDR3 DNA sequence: TGTGCCAGCAGTGAGGAGCGCCAAGAGACCCAGTACTTC. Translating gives CASSEERQETQYF.

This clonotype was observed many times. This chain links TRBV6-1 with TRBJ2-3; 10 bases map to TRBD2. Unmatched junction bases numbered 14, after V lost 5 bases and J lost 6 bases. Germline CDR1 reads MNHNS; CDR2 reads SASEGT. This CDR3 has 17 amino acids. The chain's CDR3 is CASSPRTSGLLGDTQYF. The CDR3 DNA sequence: TGTGCCAGCAGTCCTCGGACTAGCGGCCTTTTGGGTGATACGCAGTATTTT.

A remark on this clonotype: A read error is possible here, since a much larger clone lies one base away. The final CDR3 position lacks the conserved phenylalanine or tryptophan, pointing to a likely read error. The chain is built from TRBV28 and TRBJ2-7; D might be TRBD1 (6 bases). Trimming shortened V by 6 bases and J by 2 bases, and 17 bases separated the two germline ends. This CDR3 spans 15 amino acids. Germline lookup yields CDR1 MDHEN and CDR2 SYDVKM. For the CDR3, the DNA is TGTGCCAGCAGCCCGACTCGGACAGCCGCCTACGAGCAGTACTAC. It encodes CASSPTRTAAYEQYY.

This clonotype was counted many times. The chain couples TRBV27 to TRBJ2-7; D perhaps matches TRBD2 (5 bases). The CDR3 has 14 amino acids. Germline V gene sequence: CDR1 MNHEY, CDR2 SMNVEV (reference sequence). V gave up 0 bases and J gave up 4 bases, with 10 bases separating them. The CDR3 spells CASSLSLGSYEQYF. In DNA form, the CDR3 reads TGTGCCAGCAGTTTATCTTTAGGGAGTTACGAGCAGTACTTC.

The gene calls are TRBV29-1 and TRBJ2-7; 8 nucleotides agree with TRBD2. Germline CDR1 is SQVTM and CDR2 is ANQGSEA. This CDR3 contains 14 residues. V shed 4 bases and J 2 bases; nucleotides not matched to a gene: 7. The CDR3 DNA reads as TGCAGCGTTGGAGCGGTAGCGGGAACCTACGAGCAGTACTTC. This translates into CSVGAVAGTYEQYF.

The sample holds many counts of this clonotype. The DNA for the CDR3 is TGTGCCATCAGTACGGGACAGGGCTACGAGCAGTACTTC. Amino acid sequence: CAISTGQGYEQYF. This chain links TRBV10-3 with TRBJ2-7; 9 nucleotides match TRBD1. The CDR3 runs to 13 residues. From germline, CDR1 is ENHRY and CDR2 SYGVKD. Germline trimming cut 5 bases from V and 3 bases from J; bases unmatched to any gene: 2.

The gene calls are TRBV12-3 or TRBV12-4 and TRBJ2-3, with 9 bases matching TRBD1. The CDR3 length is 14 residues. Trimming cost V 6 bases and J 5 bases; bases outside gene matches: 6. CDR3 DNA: TGTGCCAGCAGAAAGGACAGGGGAATAGATACGCAGTATTTT. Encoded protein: CASRKDRGIDTQYF.

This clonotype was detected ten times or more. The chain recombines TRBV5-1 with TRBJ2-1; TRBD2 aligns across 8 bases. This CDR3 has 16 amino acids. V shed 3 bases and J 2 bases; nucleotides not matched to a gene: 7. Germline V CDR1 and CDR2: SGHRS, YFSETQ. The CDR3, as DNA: TGCGCCAGCAGCTCTCGGGGGGGCAGGGCCTACAATGAGCAGTTCTTC. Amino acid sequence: CASSSRGGRAYNEQFF.

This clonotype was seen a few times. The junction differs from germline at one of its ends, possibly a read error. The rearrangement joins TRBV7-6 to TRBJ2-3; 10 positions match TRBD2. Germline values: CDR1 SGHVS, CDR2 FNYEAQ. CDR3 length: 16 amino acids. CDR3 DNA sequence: TGTGCCAGCAGCTTACTAGCGGGAGAGAGCACAGATACGCGGTATTTT. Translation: CASSLLAGESTDTRYF.

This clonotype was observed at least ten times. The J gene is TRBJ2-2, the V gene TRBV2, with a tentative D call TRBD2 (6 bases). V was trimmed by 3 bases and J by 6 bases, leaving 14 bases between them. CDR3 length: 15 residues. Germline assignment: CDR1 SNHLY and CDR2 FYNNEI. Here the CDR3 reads CASSDIVEGPGELFF. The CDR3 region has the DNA TGTGCCAGCAGTGATATCGTGGAGGGTCCCGGGGAGCTGTTTTTT. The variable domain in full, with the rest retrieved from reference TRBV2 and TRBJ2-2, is EPEVTQTPSHQVTQMGQEVILRCVPISNHLYFYWYRQILGQKVEFLVSFYNNEISEKSEIFDDQFSVERPDGSNFTLKIRSTKLEDSAMYFCASSDIVEGPGELFFGEGSRLTVL.

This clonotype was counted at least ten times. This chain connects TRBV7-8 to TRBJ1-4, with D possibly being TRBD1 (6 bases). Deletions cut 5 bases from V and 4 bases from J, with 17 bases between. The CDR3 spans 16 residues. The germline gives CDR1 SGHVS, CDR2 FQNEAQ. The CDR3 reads CASSRSPGTLNEKLFF. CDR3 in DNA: TGTGCCAGCAGCAGATCCCCCGGGACACTTAATGAAAAACTGTTTTTT.

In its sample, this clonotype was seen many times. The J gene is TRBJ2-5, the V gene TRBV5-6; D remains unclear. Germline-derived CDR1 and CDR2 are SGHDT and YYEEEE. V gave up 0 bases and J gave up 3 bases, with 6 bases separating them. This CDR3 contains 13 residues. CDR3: CASSLADKETQYF. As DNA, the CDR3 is TGTGCCAGCAGCTTGGCAGACAAAGAGACCCAGTACTTC.

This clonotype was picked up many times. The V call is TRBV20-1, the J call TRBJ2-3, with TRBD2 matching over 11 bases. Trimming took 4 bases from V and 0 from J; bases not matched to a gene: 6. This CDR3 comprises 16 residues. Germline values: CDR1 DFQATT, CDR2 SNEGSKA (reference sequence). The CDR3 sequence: CSAKGLAELSTDTQYF. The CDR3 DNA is TGCAGTGCTAAGGGACTAGCGGAATTAAGCACAGATACGCAGTATTTT.

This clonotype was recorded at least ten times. DNA for the CDR3: TGTGCCAGCAGCTTGGCCTCGGGAGCGAGCGCAGATACGCAGTATTTT. Amino acid sequence: CASSLASGASADTQYF. This chain uses TRBV5-5 with TRBJ2-3, with D maybe TRBD2 (6 bases). V was trimmed by 0 bases and J by 4 bases, leaving 15 bases between them. Germline-derived CDR1 and CDR2 are SGHKS and YYEKEE (reference sequence). The CDR3 sequence is 16 residues long.

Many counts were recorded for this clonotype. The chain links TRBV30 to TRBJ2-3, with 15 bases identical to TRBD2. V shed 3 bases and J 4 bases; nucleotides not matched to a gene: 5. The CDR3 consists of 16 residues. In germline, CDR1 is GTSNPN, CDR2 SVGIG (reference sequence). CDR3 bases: TGTGCCTGGAGCCGAGGACTAGCGGGAGGGCCAGATACGCAGTATTTT. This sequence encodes CAWSRGLAGGPDTQYF.

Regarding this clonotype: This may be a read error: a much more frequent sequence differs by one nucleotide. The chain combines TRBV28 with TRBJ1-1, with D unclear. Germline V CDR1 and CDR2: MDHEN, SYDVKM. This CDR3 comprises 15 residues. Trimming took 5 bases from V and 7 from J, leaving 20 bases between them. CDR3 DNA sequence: TGTGCCAGCAGTCCCGAAGGAATAGGGCCCGGTGAAGCTTTCTTT. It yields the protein CASSPEGIGPGEAFF. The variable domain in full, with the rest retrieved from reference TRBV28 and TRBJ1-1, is DVKVTQSSRYLVKRTGEKVFLECVQDMDHENMFWYRQDPGLGLRLIYFSYDVKMKEKGDIPEGYSVSREKKERFSLILESASTNQTSMYLCASSPEGIGPGEAFFGQGTRLTVV.

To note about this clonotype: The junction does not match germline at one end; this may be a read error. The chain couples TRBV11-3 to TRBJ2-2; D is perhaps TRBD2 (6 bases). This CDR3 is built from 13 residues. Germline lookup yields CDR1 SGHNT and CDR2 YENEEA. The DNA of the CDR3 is TGTGCCAGCAGCTCGTCTAGCGCCGGGGAGCCGTTTTTT. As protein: CASSSSSAGEPFF. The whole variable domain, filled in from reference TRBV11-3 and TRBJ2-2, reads EAGVVQSPRYKIIEKKQPVAFWCNPISGHNTLYWYLQNLGQGPELLIRYENEEAVDDSQLPKDRFSAERLKGVDSTLKIQPAELGDSAVYLCASSSSSAGEPFFGEGSRLTVL.

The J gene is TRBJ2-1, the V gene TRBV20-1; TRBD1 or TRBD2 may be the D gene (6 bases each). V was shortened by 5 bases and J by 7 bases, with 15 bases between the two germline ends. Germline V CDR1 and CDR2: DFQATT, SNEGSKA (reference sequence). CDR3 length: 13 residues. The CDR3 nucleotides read TGCAGTGCTTGGATCCGGGGGCGAAATGAGCAGTTCTTC. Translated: CSAWIRGRNEQFF.

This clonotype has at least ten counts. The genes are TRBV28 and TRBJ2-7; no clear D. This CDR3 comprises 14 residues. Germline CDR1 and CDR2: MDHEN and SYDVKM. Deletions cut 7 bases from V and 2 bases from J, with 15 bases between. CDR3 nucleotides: TGTGCCAGCACCCGTCCCCCGCCAGCCTACGAGCAGTACTTC. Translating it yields CASTRPPPAYEQYF.

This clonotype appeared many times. CDR3 protein: CATSDSITGGDYNEQFF. CDR3 bases: TGTGCCACCAGTGATTCCATTACAGGGGGCGATTACAATGAGCAGTTCTTC. The chain recombines TRBV24-1 with TRBJ2-1; 9 positions agree with TRBD1. Germline CDR1 reads KGHDR; CDR2 reads SFDVKD. V gave up 2 bases and J gave up 4 bases; unmatched junction bases: 8. The CDR3 is 17 residues long.

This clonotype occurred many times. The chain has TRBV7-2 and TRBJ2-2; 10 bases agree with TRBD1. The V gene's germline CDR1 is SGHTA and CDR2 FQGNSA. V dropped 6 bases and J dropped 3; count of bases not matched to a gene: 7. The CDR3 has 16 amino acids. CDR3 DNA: TGTGCCAGCAGGGCCGGGACAGGGGTGGACACCGGGGAGCTGTTTTTT. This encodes CASRAGTGVDTGELFF.

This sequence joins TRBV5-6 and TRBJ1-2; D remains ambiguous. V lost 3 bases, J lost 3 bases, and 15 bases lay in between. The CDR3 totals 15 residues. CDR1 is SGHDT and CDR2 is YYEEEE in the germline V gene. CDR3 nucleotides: TGTGCCAGCAGCTCGACCCCGGACCGCTACTATGGCTACACCTTC. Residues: CASSSTPDRYYGYTF.